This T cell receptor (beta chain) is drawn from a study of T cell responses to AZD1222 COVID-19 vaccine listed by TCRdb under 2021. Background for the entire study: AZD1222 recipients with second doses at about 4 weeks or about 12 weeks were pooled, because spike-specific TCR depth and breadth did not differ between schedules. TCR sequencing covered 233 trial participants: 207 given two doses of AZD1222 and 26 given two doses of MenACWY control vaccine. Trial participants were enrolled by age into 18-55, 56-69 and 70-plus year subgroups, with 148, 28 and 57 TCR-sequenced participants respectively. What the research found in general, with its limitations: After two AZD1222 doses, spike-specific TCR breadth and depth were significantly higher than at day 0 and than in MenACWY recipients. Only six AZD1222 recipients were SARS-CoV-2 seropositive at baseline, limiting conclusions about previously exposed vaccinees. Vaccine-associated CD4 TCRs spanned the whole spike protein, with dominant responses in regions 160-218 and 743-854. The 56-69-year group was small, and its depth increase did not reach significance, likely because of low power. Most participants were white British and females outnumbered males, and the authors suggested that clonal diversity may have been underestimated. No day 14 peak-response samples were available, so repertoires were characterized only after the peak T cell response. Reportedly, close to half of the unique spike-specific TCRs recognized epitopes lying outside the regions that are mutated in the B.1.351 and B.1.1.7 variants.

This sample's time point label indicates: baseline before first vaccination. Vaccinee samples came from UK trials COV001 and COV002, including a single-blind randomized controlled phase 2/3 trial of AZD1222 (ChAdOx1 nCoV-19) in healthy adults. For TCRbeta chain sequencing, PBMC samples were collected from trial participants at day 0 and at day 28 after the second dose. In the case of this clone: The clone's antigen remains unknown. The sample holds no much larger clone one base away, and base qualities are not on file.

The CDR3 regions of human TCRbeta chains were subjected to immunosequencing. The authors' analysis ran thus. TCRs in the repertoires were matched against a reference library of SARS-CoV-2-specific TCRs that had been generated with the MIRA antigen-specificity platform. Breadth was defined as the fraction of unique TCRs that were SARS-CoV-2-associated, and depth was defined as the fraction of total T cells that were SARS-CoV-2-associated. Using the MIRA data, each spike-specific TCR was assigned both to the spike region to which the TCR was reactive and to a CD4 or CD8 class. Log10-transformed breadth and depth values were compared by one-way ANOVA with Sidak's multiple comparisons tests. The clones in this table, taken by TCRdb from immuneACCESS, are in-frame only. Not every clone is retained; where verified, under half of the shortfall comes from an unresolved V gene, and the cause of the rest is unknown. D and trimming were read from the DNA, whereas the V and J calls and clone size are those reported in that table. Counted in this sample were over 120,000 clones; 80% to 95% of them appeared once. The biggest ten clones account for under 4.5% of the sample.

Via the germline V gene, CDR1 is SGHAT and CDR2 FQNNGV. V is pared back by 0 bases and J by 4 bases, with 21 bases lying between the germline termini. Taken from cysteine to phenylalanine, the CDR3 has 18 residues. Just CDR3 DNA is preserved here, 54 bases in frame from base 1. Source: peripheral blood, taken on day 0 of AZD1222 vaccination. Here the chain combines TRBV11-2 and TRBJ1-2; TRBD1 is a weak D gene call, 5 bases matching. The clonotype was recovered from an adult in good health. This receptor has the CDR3 CASSLDGSRGLSLYGYTF. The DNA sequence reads TGTGCCAGCAGCTTAGACGGTAGTCGGGGGTTATCCCTCTATGGCTACACCTTC.